The 20 T cell receptor beta chains reported below all come from one sample, sequenced in a study of blood T cells in healthy people across ages. The second PCR ran about 7 to 12 cycles with a sample-barcoded 5' primer and J-beta primers. TCRdb called the 5' RACE reads again in MiXCR, with one record for every CDR3 protein. The table has roughly 800,000 distinct CDR3 sequences, roughly 25% seen once. The same data also contributed to another study, on T cells of mothers and their children.

Sequences were obtained from blood. These receptors came from a boy aged 10-17 years in good health.

This clonotype has more than one count but fewer than ten. The rearrangement links TRBV24-1 to TRBJ2-3; D remains unclear. Germline V gene sequence: CDR1 KGHDR, CDR2 SFDVKD. V lost 3 bases and J lost 2, with 8 bases in between. The CDR3 contains 14 residues. In DNA, the CDR3 is TGTGCCACCAGTGATAAGGTAGTCACAGATACGCAGTATTTT. Translating it yields CATSDKVVTDTQYF.

This clonotype was counted between two and nine times. The V call is TRBV5-1, the J call TRBJ2-5; D gene ambiguous. The J call is doubtful: the DNA matches TRBJ2-1 better. This CDR3 is built from 14 residues. CDR1 and CDR2 (germline): SGHRS, YFSETQ. The chain's CDR3 is CASSLRPSRDEQFF. The CDR3 DNA sequence: TGCGCCAGCAGCTTGAGGCCTTCACGGGATGAGCAGTTCTTC.

This chain joins TRBV28 and TRBJ2-4; 7 bases match TRBD1. Germline loops: CDR1 MDHEN, CDR2 SYDVKM. The CDR3 is 14 residues long. The junction had 9 bases not matched to a gene; V was cut back by 5 bases and J by 8 bases. This chain's CDR3 is CASSAYRGEDIQYF. The CDR3 nucleotides are TGTGCCAGCAGTGCCTACAGGGGAGAAGACATTCAGTACTTC.

V is TRBV7-2 and J is TRBJ1-3; no clear D gene. This CDR3 comprises 15 residues. In germline, CDR1 is SGHTA, CDR2 FQGNSA. V lost 4 bases to trimming and J lost 8 bases, with 18 bases between them. The CDR3 region is CASSSGPLQGHTIYF. CDR3 nucleotides: TGTGCCAGCAGCTCCGGGCCCTTACAAGGTCACACCATATATTTT.

This clonotype was counted between two and nine times. The V call is TRBV6-1, the J call TRBJ1-6; 11 bases are shared with TRBD1. The CDR3 is 16 amino acids. The trim removed 4 bases at V and 8 bases at J, leaving 7 bases unmatched. CDR1 is MNHNS, CDR2 SASEGT, per germline. CDR3 in amino acids: CASSVRTGGLDSPLHF. The DNA of the CDR3 is TGTGCCAGCAGTGTTCGGACAGGGGGCTTGGATTCACCCCTCCACTTT.

In its sample, this clonotype was seen a few times. The V call is TRBV12-3 or TRBV12-4, the J call TRBJ1-1; D perhaps matches TRBD1 (6 bases). V was trimmed by 5 bases and J by 0 bases, leaving 10 bases between them. The length of the CDR3 is 14 residues. CDR3 residues: CASSGGQLNTEAFF. DNA of the CDR3: TGTGCCAGCAGTGGAGGACAGTTGAACACTGAAGCTTTCTTT.

This clonotype was counted ten times or more. The chain is built from TRBV28 and TRBJ2-7; D is possibly TRBD1 (6 bases). V was shortened by 4 bases and J by 0 bases, with 10 bases between the two germline ends. Per the germline V gene, CDR1 is MDHEN and CDR2 is SYDVKM. The CDR3 sequence is 14 residues long. CDR3 nucleotide sequence: TGTGCCAGCAGTTCGCGGACAGCCTCCTACGAGCAGTACTTC. The encoded protein is CASSSRTASYEQYF.

The V call is TRBV4-3, the J call TRBJ2-5; 10 bases align to TRBD2. The DNA end is more similar to TRBJ2-1, so the J call may be wrong. The CDR3 contains 18 residues. In germline, CDR1 is LGHNA, CDR2 YSLEER. The CDR3 here is CASSQVASGSGPYNEQFF. Written as DNA, the CDR3 is TGCGCCAGCAGCCAAGTAGCTAGCGGGAGCGGTCCCTACAATGAGCAGTTCTTC.

About this clonotype: The germline gene is not matched at one end of the junction; a read error may be the cause. This sequence joins TRBV15 and TRBJ2-1; a possible D gene is TRBD2 (5 bases). The CDR3 loop spans 13 amino acids. Germline V gene sequence: CDR1 LNHNV, CDR2 YYDKDF (reference sequence). The CDR3 sequence: CVTSGDSYNEQFF. Written as DNA, the CDR3 is TGTGTCACCAGCGGCGACTCCTACAATGAGCAGTTCTTC.

This clonotype was counted between two and nine times. This chain joins TRBV11-1 and TRBJ1-1, with D perhaps TRBD1 (6 bases). With 2 bases removed from V and 0 bases from J, the gap between germline ends came to 10 bases. The CDR3 length is 15 residues. Germline V gives CDR1 SGHAT, CDR2 FQDESV (reference sequence). The CDR3 region has the DNA TGTGCCAGCAGCTTATATCCAGGGGTGAACACTGAAGCTTTCTTT. This gives the protein CASSLYPGVNTEAFF. Together with reference TRBV11-1 and TRBJ1-1, the CDR3 gives the full variable domain: EAEVAQSPRYKITEKSQAVAFWCDPISGHATLYWYRQILGQGPELLVQFQDESVVDDSQLPKDRFSAERLKGVDSTLKIQPAELGDSAMYLCASSLYPGVNTEAFFGQGTRLTVV.

The chain's CDR3 is CASSLEGAGTDTQYF. CDR3 DNA: TGCGCCAGCAGCTTAGAAGGGGCTGGCACAGATACGCAGTATTTT. The chain recombines TRBV5-1 with TRBJ2-3; possible D gene TRBD1, 5 bases. Germline CDR1 and CDR2: SGHRS and YFSETQ. The V end lost 2 bases, the J end lost 1 base, and 11 bases lay between the germline ends. The CDR3 is 15 amino acids.

The chain uses TRBV7-8 and TRBJ1-2, with no clear D. Germline-derived CDR1 and CDR2 are SGHVS and FQNEAQ. V shed 1 base and J shed 1 base, with 13 bases lying between them. The CDR3 is made up of 16 amino acids. CDR3 DNA: TGTGCCAGCAGCTTAGATCCCCTGGCCGATAACTATGGCTACACCTTC. Residues: CASSLDPLADNYGYTF.

The V gene is TRBV4-2, the J gene TRBJ2-5, with 8 bases lining up with TRBD2. Germline CDR1 reads LGHNA; CDR2 reads YNFKEQ. This CDR3 contains 17 residues. J lost 2 bases, V lost 6 bases, and 14 bases had no gene match. CDR3 protein: CASSYTSGEPKQETQYF. For the CDR3, the DNA is TGTGCCAGCAGTTACACTAGCGGAGAGCCGAAACAAGAGACCCAGTACTTC.

The table lists this clonotype with a few counts. The V gene is TRBV27, the J gene TRBJ2-1; 8 positions agree with TRBD1. The CDR3 loop spans 15 amino acids. CDR1 MNHEY and CDR2 SMNVEV come from the germline V gene (reference sequence). J gave up 2 bases and V 3 bases, and 3 bases lay outside the gene matches. This chain's CDR3 is CASSFQGATYNEQFF. Here the CDR3 DNA reads TGTGCCAGCAGTTTCCAGGGGGCCACCTACAATGAGCAGTTCTTC.

This clonotype appeared a few times. This rearrangement joins TRBV6-1 to TRBJ2-6; 12 nucleotides agree with TRBD1. The V and J ends lost 8 bases and 3 bases, in that order; junction bases with no gene match: 5. This CDR3 is 16 amino acids long. Germline CDR1 reads MNHNS; CDR2 reads SASEGT. The chain's CDR3 is CASSGTGGFGANVLTF. Written as DNA, the CDR3 is TGTGCCAGCTCCGGGACAGGGGGCTTTGGGGCCAACGTCCTGACTTTC.

The V call is TRBV5-1, the J call TRBJ2-7; D not certain. In germline, CDR1 is SGHRS, CDR2 YFSETQ. Deletions cut 5 bases from V and 3 bases from J, with 15 bases between. This CDR3 comprises 14 residues. In DNA form, the CDR3 reads TGCGCCAGCAGTTGGGTACCCCATCGCTACGAGCAGTACTTC. This sequence encodes CASSWVPHRYEQYF.

This clonotype was detected only a few times. The chain uses TRBV29-1 and TRBJ1-1; D perhaps matches TRBD1 (5 bases). Trimming stripped 6 bases from V and 1 base from J, with 21 bases between. Germline assignment: CDR1 SQVTM and CDR2 ANQGSEA. The CDR3 has 16 amino acids. CDR3 loop: CSVGKITKGSNTEAFF. The CDR3 bases are TGCAGCGTCGGAAAGATCACCAAGGGGTCGAACACTGAAGCTTTCTTT.

CDR3 coding DNA: TGTGCCAGCAGCTTGTGGCCAGGGGTAACCGGGGAGCTGTTTTTT. Residues: CASSLWPGVTGELFF. The rearrangement joins TRBV5-6 to TRBJ2-2; D is possibly TRBD1 (6 bases). The CDR3 is 15 residues long. The V and J ends lost 1 base and 5 bases respectively, with 12 bases between them. Per the germline V gene, CDR1 is SGHDT and CDR2 is YYEEEE. Full variable domain (missing parts from reference TRBV5-6 and TRBJ2-2): DAGVTQSPTHLIKTRGQQVTLRCSPKSGHDTVSWYQQALGQGPQFIFQYYEEEERQRGNFPDRFSGHQFPNYSSELNVNALLLGDSALYLCASSLWPGVTGELFFGEGSRLTVL.

V usage is TRBV4-3 and J usage is TRBJ2-1, with 8 bases identical to TRBD1. Germline trimming cut 0 bases from V and 10 bases from J; bases unmatched to any gene: 5. Per germline, CDR1 LGHNA and CDR2 YSLEER. The CDR3 consists of 14 residues. The DNA of the CDR3 is TGCGCCAGCAGCCAAGAGGACAGGGTCCAAGAGCAGTTCTTC. It encodes CASSQEDRVQEQFF.

This clonotype was recorded a few times. The rearrangement joins TRBV20-1 to TRBJ2-1, with D maybe TRBD2 (6 bases). The CDR3 runs to 12 residues. Between the trimmed V and J ends, which lost 4 bases and 8 bases, there was a span of 12 bases. CDR1 and CDR2 (germline): DFQATT, SNEGSKA (reference sequence). This CDR3 is CSATPGEDEQFF. The CDR3 region has the DNA TGCAGTGCTACCCCGGGGGAGGATGAGCAGTTCTTC.